Shown below are 26 T cell receptor beta chains from a single sample sequenced in a study of shared T cell receptors in the human thymus. Sequencing used immunoSEQ multiplex PCR; TCRdb keeps in-frame clones, though not all of them. The sample consists of approximately 760,000 clones, roughly 88% of them appearing once. The same sample was also studied in work on human thymus T cells.

Sequenced material: thymocytes. Receptors originate from a girl under three years old with a congenital heart defect.

The rearrangement uses TRBV28 and TRBJ1-5; D is possibly TRBD1 (5 bases). With 3 bases removed from V and 3 bases from J, the gap between germline ends came to 12 bases. CDR1 and CDR2 from the germline V gene are MDHEN and SYDVKM. The CDR3 runs to 15 residues. The CDR3 DNA sequence: TGTGCCAGCAGTTTTTTCAGGGCCGTCAATCAGCCCCAGCATTTT. This encodes CASSFFRAVNQPQHF. Complete variable domain (other parts from reference TRBV28 and TRBJ1-5): DVKVTQSSRYLVKRTGEKVFLECVQDMDHENMFWYRQDPGLGLRLIYFSYDVKMKEKGDIPEGYSVSREKKERFSLILESASTNQTSMYLCASSFFRAVNQPQHFGDGTRLSIL.

The DNA of the CDR3 is TGTGCCATCAGTCCCCAGAAGGAGACCCAGTACTTC. Protein sequence: CAISPQKETQYF. The chain combines TRBV10-3 with TRBJ2-5; D is unresolved. The CDR3 has 12 residues. Deletions cut 5 bases from V and 5 bases from J, with 9 bases between. Germline V gene data show CDR1 as ENHRY and CDR2 as SYGVKD.

The chain combines TRBV28 with TRBJ1-2; D call uncertain. The CDR3 is 15 amino acids. V was clipped by 3 bases and J by 4 bases, with 15 bases between them. Germline V gene sequence: CDR1 MDHEN, CDR2 SYDVKM. CDR3 in amino acids: CASSFGRNSLYGYTF. Written as DNA, the CDR3 is TGTGCCAGCAGTTTTGGGCGCAACTCCCTCTATGGCTACACCTTC.

V gene TRBV28 combines with J gene TRBJ2-3; a weak D match, TRBD1 (6 bases). Germline V gene lookup returns CDR1 MDHEN and CDR2 SYDVKM. The germline V and J ends were trimmed by 6 bases and 0 bases, with 16 bases remaining between them. The CDR3 loop spans 16 amino acids. CDR3 in DNA: TGTGCCAGCAGGATACAGGGAATCCCTAGCACAGATACGCAGTATTTT. This codes for CASRIQGIPSTDTQYF. Full variable domain (rest looked up from reference TRBV28 and TRBJ2-3): DVKVTQSSRYLVKRTGEKVFLECVQDMDHENMFWYRQDPGLGLRLIYFSYDVKMKEKGDIPEGYSVSREKKERFSLILESASTNQTSMYLCASRIQGIPSTDTQYFGPGTRLTVL.

V and J are TRBV6-5 and TRBJ2-5; D might be TRBD1 (5 bases). Germline lookup yields CDR1 MNHEY and CDR2 SVGAGI. V was shortened by 0 bases and J by 3 bases, with 14 bases between the two germline ends. The CDR3 has 16 residues. The CDR3 protein is CASSYSMGRRKETQYF. In DNA, the CDR3 is TGTGCCAGCAGTTACTCGATGGGGCGGAGAAAAGAGACCCAGTACTTC.

The chain recombines TRBV7-6 with TRBJ1-1; a possible D gene is TRBD1 (6 bases). The CDR3 is 15 amino acids. Germline V gene data show CDR1 as SGHVS and CDR2 as FNYEAQ. V lost 5 bases and J 1 base, leaving 14 bases between the germline ends. The CDR3 coding sequence is TGTGCCAGCAGCGAGACCGGGACACCGAACACTGAAGCTTTCTTT. Its translation: CASSETGTPNTEAFF.

This clone has just one count. This chain uses TRBV30 with TRBJ1-1; no firm D call. The V end was cut by 7 bases, the J end by 2 bases, with 20 bases between. CDR1 and CDR2 from the germline V gene are GTSNPN and SVGIG (reference sequence). The CDR3 runs to 15 residues. CDR3 DNA: TGTGCCTTGATGACTGCAAACATTACCAACACTGAAGCTTTCTTT. Amino acid sequence: CALMTANITNTEAFF.

Only one count was recorded for this clone. The genes are TRBV15 and TRBJ1-1; a possible D gene is TRBD1 (5 bases). Germline V gives CDR1 LNHNV, CDR2 YYDKDF (reference sequence). Trimming took 0 bases from V and 1 from J, leaving 18 bases between them. This CDR3 region has 18 residues. CDR3 sequence (DNA): TGTGCCACCAGCAGAGATATTCGATTAGGCAGGGCGAACACTGAAGCTTTCTTT. Translation: CATSRDIRLGRANTEAFF.

The chain employs TRBV6-6 and TRBJ2-1; D is unclear. V was pared by 3 bases and J by 5 bases, with 17 bases between. Per the germline V gene, CDR1 is MNHNY and CDR2 is SVGAGI (reference sequence). The CDR3 loop spans 16 amino acids. The CDR3 DNA reads as TGTGCCAGCAGTTATCTTGATGATCCCCTAGACAATGAGCAGTTCTTC. Protein: CASSYLDDPLDNEQFF.

The CDR3 DNA follows: TGTGCCAGCAGCTACCGGACAGGGACGGATGGCTACACCTTC. Its protein is CASSYRTGTDGYTF. The chain combines TRBV5-4 with TRBJ1-2; 8 nucleotides line up with TRBD1. The CDR3 is made up of 14 amino acids. The germline V gene has CDR1 SGHNT and CDR2 YYREEE (reference sequence). V trimming: 3 bases; J trimming: 6 bases; junction bases outside the gene matches: 7.

V usage is TRBV7-8 and J usage is TRBJ1-1, with a tentative D call TRBD1 (6 bases). Germline-derived CDR1 and CDR2 are SGHVS and FQNEAQ. This CDR3 is built from 20 residues. V was clipped by 5 bases and J by 1 base, with 29 bases between them. The CDR3 bases are TGTGCCAGCAGCCCACTGGGCATTTGGACAGTACCAACAAAGAACACTGAAGCTTTCTTT. Translation: CASSPLGIWTVPTKNTEAFF.

The rearrangement joins TRBV27 to TRBJ1-6, with D unclear. Deletions cut 5 bases from V and 6 bases from J, with 14 bases between. This CDR3 comprises 15 residues. Germline CDR1 and CDR2: MNHEY and SMNVEV (reference sequence). CDR3 DNA sequence: TGTGCCAGCAGTAACCTCCAGGTGACTAATTCACCCCTCCACTTT. Translating it yields CASSNLQVTNSPLHF.

V is TRBV4-1 and J is TRBJ1-6; 12 nucleotides match TRBD1. Per the germline V gene, CDR1 is MGHRA and CDR2 is YSYEKL. The CDR3 sequence is 19 residues long. V trimming: 3 bases; J trimming: 9 bases; junction bases outside the gene matches: 15. Written as DNA, the CDR3 is TGCGCCAGCAGCCAGCCGCTTGGGGGACAGGGGGCTAAGGGTTCACCCCTCCACTTT. Translation: CASSQPLGGQGAKGSPLHF.

The CDR3 sequence: CASRPQGGAKNIQYF. In DNA form, the CDR3 reads TGTGCCAGTAGACCTCAGGGGGGCGCCAAAAACATTCAGTACTTC. The rearrangement uses TRBV27 and TRBJ2-4; possibly TRBD1 for D (7 bases). The CDR3 has 15 residues. V was pared by 9 bases and J by 1 base, with 16 bases between. Germline values: CDR1 MNHEY, CDR2 SMNVEV (reference sequence).

The chain links TRBV5-6 to TRBJ1-2; D is uncertain. The CDR3 sequence is 13 residues long. The ends were cut back, 0 bases at V and 14 bases at J, with 17 bases in the middle. Per the germline V gene, CDR1 is SGHDT and CDR2 is YYEEEE. The CDR3 reads CASSLGRLRYRTF. CDR3 sequence (DNA): TGTGCCAGCAGCTTGGGTCGGTTACGCTACCGAACCTTC. The full variable domain, with the rest looked up from reference TRBV5-6 and TRBJ1-2, is DAGVTQSPTHLIKTRGQQVTLRCSPKSGHDTVSWYQQALGQGPQFIFQYYEEEERQRGNFPDRFSGHQFPNYSSELNVNALLLGDSALYLCASSLGRLRYRTFGSGTRLTVV.

The chain links TRBV7-9 to TRBJ2-7, with 10 bases identical to TRBD1. J gave up 2 bases and V 2 bases, and 12 bases lay outside the gene matches. Germline-derived CDR1 and CDR2 are SEHNR and FQNEAQ (reference sequence). This CDR3 spans 18 amino acids. CDR3 sequence reads: CASSLLPGQGPLTYEQYF. The CDR3, as DNA: TGTGCCAGCAGCTTACTCCCGGGACAGGGGCCCCTCACCTACGAGCAGTACTTC. The whole variable domain, remainder taken from reference TRBV7-9 and TRBJ2-7, is DTGVSQNPRHKITKRGQNVTFRCDPISEHNRLYWYRQTLGQGPEFLTYFQNEAQLEKSRLLSDRFSAERPKGSFSTLEIQRTEQGDSAMYLCASSLLPGQGPLTYEQYFGPGTRLTVT.

This clone showed up just a few times. The chain links TRBV5-1 to TRBJ2-7; 8 bases fit TRBD2. V lost 0 bases to trimming and J lost 1 base; unmatched junction nucleotides: 9. Germline V gene sequence: CDR1 SGHRS, CDR2 YFSETQ. The CDR3 spans 17 residues. The CDR3 coding sequence is TGCGCCAGCAGCTTGGCTCTTTCCGGGAGGGGATCCTACGAGCAGTACTTC. It yields the protein CASSLALSGRGSYEQYF.

J is TRBJ1-1 and V is TRBV4-3, with D possibly being TRBD1 (5 bases). This CDR3 is 16 amino acids long. The germline V gene has CDR1 LGHNA and CDR2 YSLEER. V dropped 2 bases and J dropped 3 bases, with 16 bases sitting between them. The CDR3 coding sequence is TGCGCCAGCAGCCAATCATGGGGGGAGAGGGACACTGAAGCTTTCTTT. As protein: CASSQSWGERDTEAFF.

V and J are TRBV6-5 and TRBJ1-4; D call uncertain. V lost 6 bases, J lost 7 bases, and 15 bases lay in between. The CDR3 runs 14 residues. Germline values: CDR1 MNHEY, CDR2 SVGAGI. CDR3 sequence (DNA): TGTGCCAGCAGGCCTTGCGCGGGTATTGAAAAACTGTTTTTT. It translates to CASRPCAGIEKLFF.

The chain joins TRBV7-9 to TRBJ2-1; 12 bases fit TRBD2. The germline gives CDR1 SEHNR, CDR2 FQNEAQ (reference sequence). Trimming cost V 6 bases and J 10 bases; bases outside gene matches: 10. This CDR3 has 15 residues. The CDR3 DNA follows: TGTGCCAGCAGGCCACTAGCGGGGGGACGTGGAGAGCAGTTCTTC. This gives the protein CASRPLAGGRGEQFF.

The chain couples TRBV5-1 to TRBJ2-1; D is perhaps TRBD2 (7 bases). Germline CDR1 is SGHRS and CDR2 is YFSETQ. This CDR3 spans 16 amino acids. The germline V and J ends were trimmed by 0 bases and 5 bases, with 15 bases remaining between them. CDR3 DNA sequence: TGCGCCAGCAGCTTGGGGGCAGGGAGGGGGAACAATGAGCAGTTCTTC. Translated: CASSLGAGRGNNEQFF.

The sample holds one count of this clone. The genes are TRBV7-9 and TRBJ1-2, with D tentatively TRBD1 (6 bases). Trimming removed 8 bases at V and 4 bases at J, with 14 bases between. In germline, CDR1 is SEHNR, CDR2 FQNEAQ (reference sequence). The CDR3 totals 13 residues. The CDR3 DNA follows: TGTGCCAGCGGTCCCGACAGGTCCTATGGCTACACCTTC. This gives the protein CASGPDRSYGYTF.

The V gene is TRBV12-5, the J gene TRBJ2-7, with TRBD2 matching 7 bases. Trimming cost V 2 bases and J 8 bases; bases outside gene matches: 6. The CDR3 is 13 amino acids. Germline V gene data show CDR1 as LGHNT and CDR2 as FRNRAP. The DNA for the CDR3 is TGTGCTAGTGGTTTGTATATGGGGGGGAAGCAGTACTTC. Translation: CASGLYMGGKQYF.

This chain uses TRBV5-6 with TRBJ1-5; 10 bases are shared with TRBD1. Per germline, CDR1 SGHDT and CDR2 YYEEEE. The V gene end was trimmed by 3 bases and the J gene end by 2 bases; junction bases not matched to a gene: 8. This CDR3 has 17 residues. CDR3 loop: CASSSGQGRIGNQPQHF. DNA for the CDR3: TGTGCCAGCAGCTCGGGACAGGGGAGAATTGGCAATCAGCCCCAGCATTTT.

The J gene is TRBJ1-6, the V gene TRBV5-8, with D perhaps TRBD1 (6 bases). CDR1 is SGHTS and CDR2 is YDEGEE in the germline V gene. V was cut by 3 bases and J by 5 bases, with 12 bases left in between. CDR3 length equals 15 residues. The CDR3: CASSSDRWNNSPLHF. Here the CDR3 DNA reads TGTGCCAGCAGCTCAGACAGGTGGAATAATTCACCCCTCCACTTT.

The rearrangement uses TRBV4-3 and TRBJ2-1; D is undetermined. Germline V gene lookup returns CDR1 LGHNA and CDR2 YSLEER. CDR3 length equals 15 residues. Deletions cut 7 bases from V and 0 bases from J, with 13 bases between. The chain's CDR3 is CASTNTDTSYNEQFF. The CDR3 coding sequence is TGCGCCAGCACCAATACAGACACCTCCTACAATGAGCAGTTCTTC.